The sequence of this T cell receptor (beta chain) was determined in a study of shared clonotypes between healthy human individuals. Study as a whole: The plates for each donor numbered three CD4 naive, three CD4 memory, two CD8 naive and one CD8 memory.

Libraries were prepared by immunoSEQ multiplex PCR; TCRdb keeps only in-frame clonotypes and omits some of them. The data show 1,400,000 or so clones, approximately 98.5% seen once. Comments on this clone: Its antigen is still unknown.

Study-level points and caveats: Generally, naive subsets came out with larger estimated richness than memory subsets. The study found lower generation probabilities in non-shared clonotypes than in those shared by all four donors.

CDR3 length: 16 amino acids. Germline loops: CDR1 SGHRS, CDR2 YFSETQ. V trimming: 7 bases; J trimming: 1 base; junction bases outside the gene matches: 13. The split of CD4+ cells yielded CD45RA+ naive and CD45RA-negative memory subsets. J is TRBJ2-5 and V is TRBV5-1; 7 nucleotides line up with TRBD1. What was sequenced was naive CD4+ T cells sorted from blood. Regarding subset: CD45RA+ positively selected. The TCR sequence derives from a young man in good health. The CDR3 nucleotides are TGCGCCAGCCGGACAGGTACCGGCAATCTCCAAGAGACCCAGTACTTC. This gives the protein CASRTGTGNLQETQYF.